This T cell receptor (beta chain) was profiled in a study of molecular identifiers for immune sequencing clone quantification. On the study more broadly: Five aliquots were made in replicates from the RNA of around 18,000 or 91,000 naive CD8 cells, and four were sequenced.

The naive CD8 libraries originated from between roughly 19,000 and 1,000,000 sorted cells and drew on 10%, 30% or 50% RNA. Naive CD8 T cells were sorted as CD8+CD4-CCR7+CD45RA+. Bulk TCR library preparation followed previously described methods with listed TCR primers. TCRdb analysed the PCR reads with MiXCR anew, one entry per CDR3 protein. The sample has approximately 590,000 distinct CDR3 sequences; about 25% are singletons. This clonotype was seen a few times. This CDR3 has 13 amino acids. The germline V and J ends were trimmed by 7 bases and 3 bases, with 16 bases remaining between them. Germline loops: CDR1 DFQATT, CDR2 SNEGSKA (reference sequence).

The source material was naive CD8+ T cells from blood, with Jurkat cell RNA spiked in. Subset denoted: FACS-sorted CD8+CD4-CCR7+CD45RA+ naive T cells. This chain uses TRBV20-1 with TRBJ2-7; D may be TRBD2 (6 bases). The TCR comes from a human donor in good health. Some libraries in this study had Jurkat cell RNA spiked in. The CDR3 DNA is TGCAGTGTCCCCGGGAGCTTGGGCTACGAGCAGTACTTC. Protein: CSVPGSLGYEQYF.